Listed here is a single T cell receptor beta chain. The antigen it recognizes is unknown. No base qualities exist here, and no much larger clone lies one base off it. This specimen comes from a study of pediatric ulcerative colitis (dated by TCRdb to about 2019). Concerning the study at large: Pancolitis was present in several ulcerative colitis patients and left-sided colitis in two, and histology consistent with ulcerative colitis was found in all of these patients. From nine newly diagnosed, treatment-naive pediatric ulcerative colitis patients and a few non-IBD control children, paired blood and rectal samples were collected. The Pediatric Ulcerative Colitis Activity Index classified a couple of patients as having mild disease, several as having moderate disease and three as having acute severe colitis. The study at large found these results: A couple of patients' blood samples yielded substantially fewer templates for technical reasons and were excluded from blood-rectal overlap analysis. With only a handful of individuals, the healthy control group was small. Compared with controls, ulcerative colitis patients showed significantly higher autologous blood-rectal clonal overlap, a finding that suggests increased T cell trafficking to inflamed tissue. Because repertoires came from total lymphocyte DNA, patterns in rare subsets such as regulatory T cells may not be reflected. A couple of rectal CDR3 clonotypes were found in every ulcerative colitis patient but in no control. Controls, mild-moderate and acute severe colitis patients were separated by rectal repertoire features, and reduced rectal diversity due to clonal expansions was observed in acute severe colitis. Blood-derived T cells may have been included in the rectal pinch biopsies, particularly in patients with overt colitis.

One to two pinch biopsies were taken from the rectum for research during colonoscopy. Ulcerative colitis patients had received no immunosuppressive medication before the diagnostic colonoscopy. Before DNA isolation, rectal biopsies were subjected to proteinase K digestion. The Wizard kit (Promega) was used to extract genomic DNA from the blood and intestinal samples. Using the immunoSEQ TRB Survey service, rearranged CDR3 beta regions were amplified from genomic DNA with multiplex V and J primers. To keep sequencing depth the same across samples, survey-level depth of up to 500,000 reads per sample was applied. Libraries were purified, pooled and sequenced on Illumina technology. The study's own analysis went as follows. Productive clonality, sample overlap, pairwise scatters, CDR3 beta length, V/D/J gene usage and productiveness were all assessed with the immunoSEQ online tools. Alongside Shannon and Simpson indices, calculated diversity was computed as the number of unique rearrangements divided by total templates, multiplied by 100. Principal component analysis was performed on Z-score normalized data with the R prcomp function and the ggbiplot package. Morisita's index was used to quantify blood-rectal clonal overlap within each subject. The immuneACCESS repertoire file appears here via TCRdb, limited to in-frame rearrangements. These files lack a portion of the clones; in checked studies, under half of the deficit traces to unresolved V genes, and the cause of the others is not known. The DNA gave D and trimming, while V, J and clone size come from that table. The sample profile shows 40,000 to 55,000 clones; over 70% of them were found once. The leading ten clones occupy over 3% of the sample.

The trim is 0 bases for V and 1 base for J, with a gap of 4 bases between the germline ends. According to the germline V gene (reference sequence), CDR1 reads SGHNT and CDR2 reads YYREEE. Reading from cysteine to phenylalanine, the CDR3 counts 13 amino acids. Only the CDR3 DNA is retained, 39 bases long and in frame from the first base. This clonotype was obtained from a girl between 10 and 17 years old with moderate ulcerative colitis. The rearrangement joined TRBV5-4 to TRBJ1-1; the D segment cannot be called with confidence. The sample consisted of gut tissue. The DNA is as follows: TGTGCCAGCAGCTTGGCAGGGAACACTGAAGCTTTCTTT. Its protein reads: CASSLAGNTEAFF.